Here is one TCR beta chain with its context. This sample is drawn from a study of blood T cell repertoires in COVID-19. At the level of the study: Each recovered donor of Cohort 3 presented with two negative PCRs, clearance, or symptom resolution. From T cells, B-cell-depleted T cells, or PBMCs came the material, which was cDNA or gDNA.

Germline V gene lookup returns CDR1 SNHLY and CDR2 FYNNEI. V lost 5 bases and J 5 bases, leaving 12 bases between the germline ends. This CDR3 has 14 residues. Participants spanned ages about 18 to 90 years and resided in around 25 US areas. Authors' analysis steps: Amplification with reference gene primers provided the estimates of nucleated cell counts. Clones were read by immunoSEQ multiplex PCR, and TCRdb kept only the in-frame ones, dropping some. The DNA gave D and trimming, while V, J and clone size come from that table. The sample lists approximately 190,000 clones, 86% occurring once. The sequence came from a woman in her 40s in a cohort exposed to, infected with or recovered from COVID-19 (not recorded which). The genes are TRBV2 and TRBJ2-2; D perhaps matches TRBD1 (6 bases). The sequenced sample consisted of PBMCs or T cells enriched from blood (not recorded which). The CDR3 loop reads CASSRIGGTGELFF. CDR3 DNA sequence: TGTGCCAGCAGTCGAATAGGGGGAACCGGGGAGCTGTTTTTT.